This T cell receptor beta chain is from a study of shared clonotypes between healthy human individuals (dated by TCRdb to 2020 to 2022). Notes on the research overall: A few men and two women, aged 18 to 49 years, made up the cohort. For each donor, CD4 naive and CD4 memory were each run on three plates, CD8 naive on two plates, and CD8 memory on one plate. The study deeply sequenced blood TCR repertoires of about 5 healthy adults to estimate repertoire size and the extent of clonotype sharing between individuals. Libraries were prepared and TCR repertoires were sequenced by different laboratories using diverse techniques, in order to increase sequencing depth and limit assay-specific biases. Each donor's leukapheresis produced roughly between roughly 0.85 and 10 billion PBMCs. The investigation overall reported the following: Estimated clonotype richness was generally larger for naive than for memory subsets. Because the study included a small number of donors, the genetic and exposure-history diversity represented was limited. Clonotypes shared by all four sorted-subset donors showed higher generation probabilities than non-shared clonotypes. Across a few donors, about 5.2% of naive CD4, approximately 3.5% of naive CD8, around 2.5% of memory CD4, and about 0.44% of memory CD8 clonotypes were shared. Incomplete sequencing was indicated by rarefaction of sorted-subset datasets, despite the large sequencing depth. Pairwise subsampling indicated that sequencing depth was expected to affect the degree of clonotype sharing among donors. Sampling was restricted to blood, and TCR repertoires in tissue are likely to differ from TCR repertoires in blood.

Of note for this clone: The clone's antigen remains unknown. One base away there is no much larger clone; base qualities are not given.

From cysteine to phenylalanine, the CDR3 is 15 amino acids long. The retained sequence is limited to the CDR3, 45 bases, with the frame set at the first base. CDR1 and CDR2, per the germline V gene, are SGHVS and FQNEAQ. V gives up 7 bases and J gives up 6 bases, and the segment between their germline ends measures 20 bases. Using the deep immunoSEQ assay, TCR CDR3 regions were amplified from genomic DNA by multiplex PCR. Genomic DNA extracted from each cell subset was distributed evenly over all wells of several immunoSEQ 96-well plates, and each plate served as one replicate. Each replicate PCR for sorted subsets received approximately 220 ng genomic DNA, equal to roughly 30,000 T cell genomes. Purified libraries were quantified with a Qubit 3.0 fluorometer, sized on a Bioanalyzer 2100, and re-quantified with the KAPA Library Quantification kit. Every immunoSEQ 96-well plate was sequenced on a dedicated single-read 150-cycle Illumina NextSeq 550 flow cell. Processing in the source paper ran as follows. Because the immunoSEQ output held only junctional sequences and lacked quality scores, the filtering could not match the filtering applied to full-length reads. Sequences were annotated with PyIR, a Python wrapper for IgBLAST v1.9, and V/J genes and CDR3 were assigned using IMGT germline references. Any read was removed if the V/J assignment was weak (E-value above 1e-6), the CDR3 was missing, or the read contained stop codons, out-of-frame junctions, or ambiguous translated residues. V3J clonotypes were defined as sequences sharing the same inferred V gene, J gene, and CDR3 amino acid sequence. Percentage overlap between repertoires was calculated by dividing the number of shared unique clonotypes by the size of the smaller repertoire. Richness of each repertoire was evaluated using RTK rarefaction, the Chao1 estimator, and Recon v2.1 estimates of unobserved clonotypes. Generation probabilities were computed with OLGA for all TCRbeta clonotypes obtained by the gDNA method from a few donors. In its TCRdb copy, this immuneACCESS table keeps in-frame sequences only and misses some clones. Where compared with another copy, unresolved V genes explain less than half of these, and the others have no known cause. The V and J calls and clone size were taken over from that table, and D and trimming were inferred from the DNA. In all, the sample holds about 1.5 million clones, and 98% of those were seen once. The biggest ten clones account for less than 0.55% of the sample.

Donors were healthy HIV-negative adults with no recently reported acute infections or vaccinations. All donors were Caucasian adults living in Nashville, Tennessee, USA. CD4+ T cells were enriched by magnetic negative selection, after which naive cells were positively selected on CD45RA and the negative fraction was taken as the memory subset. After blood collection by leukapheresis, PBMCs were isolated using Ficoll-Histopaque density gradient centrifugation and then cryopreserved in the vapor phase of liquid nitrogen. Purity and quantity of every magnetically sorted T cell population were checked by analytical flow cytometry. Genomic DNA was isolated from every sorted fraction and measured by UV absorbance on a Nanodrop 2000c.

This chain joins TRBV7-8 to TRBJ2-3, with the D gene not clear enough to name. The clonotype comes from a man aged 25 to 40 in good health. The sample was naive CD4+ T cells sorted from blood. Reading the label with the study, this specimen's cell subset or site is: CD45RA+ positively selected. The CDR3 is CASTLFAVGGDTQYF. In nucleotide form, the sequence is TGTGCCAGCACCCTATTCGCAGTCGGTGGGGATACGCAGTATTTT.